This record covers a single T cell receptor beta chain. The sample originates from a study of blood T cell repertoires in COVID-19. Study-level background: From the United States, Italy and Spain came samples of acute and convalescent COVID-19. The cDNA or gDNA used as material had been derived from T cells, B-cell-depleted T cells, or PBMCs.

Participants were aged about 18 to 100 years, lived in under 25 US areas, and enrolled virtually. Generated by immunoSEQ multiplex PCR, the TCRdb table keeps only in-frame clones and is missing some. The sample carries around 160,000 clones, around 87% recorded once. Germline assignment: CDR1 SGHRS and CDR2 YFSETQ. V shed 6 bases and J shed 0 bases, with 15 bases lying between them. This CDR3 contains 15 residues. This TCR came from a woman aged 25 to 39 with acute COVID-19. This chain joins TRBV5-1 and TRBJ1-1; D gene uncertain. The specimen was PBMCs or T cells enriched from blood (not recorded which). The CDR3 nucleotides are TGCGCCAGCATGGCCTCGCGGTCGATGAACACTGAAGCTTTCTTT. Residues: CASMASRSMNTEAFF.